The rows below give T cell receptor beta chains drawn from one sample of a study of blood T cells in healthy people across ages. Using its own MiXCR run on the 5' RACE reads, TCRdb lists one record per CDR3 protein. The table lists about 1.5 million distinct CDR3 sequences, 35% to 45% of them singletons, with over 3.5% in the top ten. Sequencing input: blood. The receptors derive from a woman under 30 in good health. The CDR3 runs from the conserved cysteine through the conserved F or W. Fields, in order: V gene, D gene, J gene, clone size, CDR3 DNA, CDR3 protein. The D gene is left open where the match is weak. Not all rows give a size; the values are once, few, many and, for expanded clones, a class.

v_gene: TRBV5-1; d_gene: -; j_gene: TRBJ1-1; abundance: many; CDR3nt: TGTGCCAGCAGTTTTGAGGGGACTGAAGCTTTCTTT; CDR3aa: CASSFEGTEAFF
v_gene: TRBV12-3/TRBV12-4; d_gene: -; j_gene: TRBJ1-2; abundance: few; CDR3nt: TGTGCCAGCAGGACTAAGACCGGTGGCTATGGCTACACCTTC; CDR3aa: CASRTKTGGYGYTF
v_gene: TRBV11-2; d_gene: -; j_gene: TRBJ2-5; abundance: -; CDR3nt: TGTGCCAGCAGACCGGAGGGACGGACGTACCAAGAGACCCAGTACTTC; CDR3aa: CASRPEGRTYQETQYF
v_gene: TRBV7-2; d_gene: TRBD2; j_gene: TRBJ2-1; abundance: -; CDR3nt: TGTGCCAGCAGCTTAGCGAGCGGGGGGCGGAACAATGAGCAGTTCTTC; CDR3aa: CASSLASGGRNNEQFF
v_gene: TRBV7-3; d_gene: -; j_gene: TRBJ2-3; abundance: few; CDR3nt: TGTGCCAGCAGCTTAACGGGGTTACAACAGGATACGCAGTATTTT; CDR3aa: CASSLTGLQQDTQYF
v_gene: TRBV29-1; d_gene: TRBD1; j_gene: TRBJ1-2; abundance: few; CDR3nt: TGCAGCGTAGGGGACAGCTACTATGGCTACACCTTC; CDR3aa: CSVGDSYYGYTF
v_gene: TRBV6-2/TRBV6-3; d_gene: TRBD2; j_gene: TRBJ2-1; abundance: few; CDR3nt: TGTGCCAGCAGATCCCAACTAGCGGATGAGCAGTTCTTC; CDR3aa: CASRSQLADEQFF
v_gene: TRBV7-9; d_gene: -; j_gene: TRBJ1-6; abundance: once; CDR3nt: TGTGCCAGCAGACCGATTCTCCGGGACAAAATACTCTCACCCCTCCACTTT; CDR3aa: CASRPILRDKILSPLHF
v_gene: TRBV29-1; d_gene: -; j_gene: TRBJ2-5; abundance: -; CDR3nt: TGCAGCGTCCAGGGCCGCATGGGCCCAGAGACCCAGTACTTC; CDR3aa: CSVQGRMGPETQYF
v_gene: TRBV5-1; d_gene: TRBD1; j_gene: TRBJ2-7; abundance: -; CDR3nt: TGCGCCAGCAGCGTGGGGACAGGGGGTAACGAGCAGTACTTC; CDR3aa: CASSVGTGGNEQYF
v_gene: TRBV6-1; d_gene: -; j_gene: TRBJ2-5; abundance: few; CDR3nt: TGTGCCAGCATGAGCGCTGGGGAGACCCAGTACTTC; CDR3aa: CASMSAGETQYF
v_gene: TRBV27; d_gene: -; j_gene: TRBJ2-7; abundance: -; CDR3nt: TGTGCCAGCAGTAACCGACTCAGCTCCTACGAGCAGTACTTC; CDR3aa: CASSNRLSSYEQYF